This T cell receptor (beta chain) stems from a study of T cell responses to AZD1222 COVID-19 vaccine. This CDR3 is 13 amino acids long. Germline V gene lookup returns CDR1 SGHVS and CDR2 FQNEAQ. V shed 4 bases, J shed 8 bases, and the junction held 6 bases outside the gene matches. Comments on this clone: Its antigen is still unknown.

Generated by immunoSEQ multiplex PCR, the TCRdb table keeps only in-frame clones and is missing some. This sample has more than 95,000 clones, with 89% found just once. Study conclusions and caveats: The span of vaccine-associated CD4 TCRs extended across spike, with dominance at 160-218 and 743-854. Among the donors, most were white British and more were female, and clonal diversity was possibly underestimated.

Sequenced material: peripheral blood, taken on day 0 of AZD1222 vaccination. V gene TRBV7-8 combines with J gene TRBJ1-2, with 8 positions matching TRBD1. This receptor was identified in an adult in good health. CDR3 loop: CASSSTGDGGYTF. CDR3 bases: TGTGCCAGCAGCTCGACAGGGGACGGGGGCTACACCTTC.